This T cell receptor beta chain came from a study of control samples from healthy donors and cancer patients. This CDR3 region has 15 residues. V was clipped by 6 bases and J by 2 bases; unmatched bases: 8. CDR1 SNHLY and CDR2 FYNNEI come from the germline V gene. Clones were sequenced by immunoSEQ multiplex PCR, and TCRdb holds only the in-frame ones, with some missing. The data show 80,000 to 100,000 clones, with roughly 92% seen just once and less than 3.5% held by the top ten. This sequence was found in a human donor in good health. The donor label of this sample is uncertain. The sequenced sample was blood. The chain uses TRBV2 and TRBJ2-7; TRBD1 agrees at 9 bases. The CDR3 loop is CASRAWTGATYEQYF. Written as DNA, the CDR3 is TGTGCCAGCAGAGCTTGGACAGGGGCCACCTACGAGCAGTACTTC.